Detailed here is one T cell receptor beta chain. Its antigen is not identified. Germline lookup yields CDR1 MDHEN and CDR2 SYDVKM. The CDR3 spans 11 residues. V was pared by 11 bases and J by 7 bases, with 12 bases between. Study findings and constraints: Tumor memory CD4+ T cell TCR gene usage was found to cluster with blood and lymph node memory CD4+ cells and with lymph node naive CD4+ cells. Tumor-infiltrating Treg TCR alpha and beta sequences overlapped most with tumor naive CD4+ T cells, then blood naive.

Full-length variable regions came from constant-region reverse primers plus semi-nested Nested Universal Primer A PCR. TCRdb processed the 5' RACE reads anew with MiXCR; each CDR3 protein has one entry. The sample lists 50,000 to 70,000 distinct CDR3 sequences, less than 25% occurring once. Cells sorted as Tregs were CD4+, CD25+ and CD127-/low. This sequence joins TRBV28 and TRBJ1-5; the D gene is possibly TRBD1 (5 bases). The clonotype originates from a female donor with breast cancer. The specimen was tumor-infiltrating Tregs sorted from the breast tumor. The CDR3 region has the DNA TGTGCCGGCGGGGGGGGACAGCCCCAGCATTTT. Its translation: CAGGGGQPQHF. Looking up the rest from reference TRBV28 and TRBJ1-5 gives the full variable domain: DVKVTQSSRYLVKRTGEKVFLECVQDMDHENMFWYRQDPGLGLRLIYFSYDVKMKEKGDIPEGYSVSREKKERFSLILESASTNQTSMYLCAGGGGQPQHFGDGTRLSIL.